This entry lists 8 T cell receptor beta chains sequenced from one sample in a study of blood T cells in healthy people across ages. It was with a sample-barcoded 5' primer and a J-beta primer mix that a second PCR of about 7 to 12 cycles was run. TCRdb called the 5' RACE reads again in MiXCR, with one record for every CDR3 protein. Here the sample spans about 570,000 distinct CDR3 sequences, 27% being singletons. The sample was blood. The receptors were gathered from a woman in her 70s in good health.

This clonotype was counted ten times or more. The V gene is TRBV7-9, the J gene TRBJ1-6; 9 nucleotides line up with TRBD1. The CDR3 is made up of 14 amino acids. Unmatched junction bases numbered 3, after V lost 6 bases and J lost 6 bases. The germline gives CDR1 SEHNR, CDR2 FQNEAQ (reference sequence). The CDR3 DNA sequence: TGTGCCAGCAGTTTACAGGGGGCTAATTCACCCCTCCACTTT. Translated: CASSLQGANSPLHF.

The chain links TRBV6-2 or TRBV6-3 to TRBJ2-5, with 8 positions matching TRBD1. Germline V CDR1 and CDR2: MNHEY, SVGEGT. After removal of 6 bases from V and 5 bases from J, the junction contained 11 bases not matched to a gene. This CDR3 has 15 amino acids. The CDR3 coding sequence is TGTGCCAGCAGCTTAATTCAGGGGGCCGGCGAGACCCAGTACTTC. It specifies CASSLIQGAGETQYF.

The rearrangement joins TRBV6-2 or TRBV6-3 to TRBJ2-5; TRBD2 aligns across 7 bases. The CDR3 contains 14 residues. V shed 6 bases, J shed 6 bases, and the junction held 10 bases outside the gene matches. CDR1 is MNHEY, CDR2 SVGEGT, per germline. Written as DNA, the CDR3 is TGTGCCAGCAGACGACTAGCCCCCGGGAAGACCCAGTACTTC. Translated: CASRRLAPGKTQYF.

CDR3 residues: CASSLTGARSAFF. DNA of the CDR3: TGTGCCAGCAGCTTGACAGGGGCCAGGAGTGCTTTCTTT. The chain links TRBV7-2 to TRBJ1-1, with 8 bases identical to TRBD1. Trimming cost V 3 bases and J 11 bases; bases outside gene matches: 8. CDR1 SGHTA and CDR2 FQGNSA come from the germline V gene. This CDR3 has 13 residues.

For the CDR3, the DNA is TGTGCCAGCAGCCTGGTTCTAGCGGGGCACAATGAGCAGTTCTTC. The encoded protein is CASSLVLAGHNEQFF. This rearrangement joins TRBV11-1 to TRBJ2-1; 9 bases line up with TRBD2. CDR1 is SGHAT, CDR2 FQDESV, per germline (reference sequence). The CDR3 runs 15 residues. V was pared by 5 bases and J by 5 bases, with 7 bases of the junction left unmatched. The full variable domain, its missing parts supplied by reference TRBV11-1 and TRBJ2-1, is EAEVAQSPRYKITEKSQAVAFWCDPISGHATLYWYRQILGQGPELLVQFQDESVVDDSQLPKDRFSAERLKGVDSTLKIQPAELGDSAMYLCASSLVLAGHNEQFFGPGTRLTVL.

This clonotype was counted a single time. This sequence joins TRBV7-2 and TRBJ2-3, with 9 bases matching TRBD2. Germline assignment: CDR1 SGHTA and CDR2 FQGNSA. J was trimmed by 7 bases and V by 6 bases; bases with no gene match: 11. The CDR3 is 15 residues long. CDR3 loop: CASRGIGAGGHTQYF. The CDR3, as DNA: TGTGCCAGCAGGGGAATTGGGGCGGGGGGGCATACGCAGTATTTT. Complete variable domain (other parts from reference TRBV7-2 and TRBJ2-3): GAGVSQSPSNKVTEKGKDVELRCDPISGHTALYWYRQSLGQGLEFLIYFQGNSAPDKSGLPSDRFSAERTGGSVSTLTIQRTQQEDSAVYLCASRGIGAGGHTQYFGPGTRLTVL.

This clonotype came up a few times. The V call is TRBV5-1, the J call TRBJ1-4; D may be TRBD1 (5 bases). V was cut by 0 bases and J by 7 bases, with 13 bases left in between. The germline gives CDR1 SGHRS, CDR2 YFSETQ. This CDR3 is built from 15 residues. CDR3 sequence (DNA): TGCGCCAGCAGCTTGGCGGGGCGCCTTAGTGAAAAACTGTTTTTT. Translating it yields CASSLAGRLSEKLFF.

In this sample, this clonotype turned up a few times. The chain links TRBV5-6 to TRBJ2-5; D remains ambiguous. V lost 4 bases and J 5 bases, leaving 12 bases between the germline ends. The CDR3 spans 13 residues. Germline values: CDR1 SGHDT, CDR2 YYEEEE. CDR3 sequence reads: CASSPRMLETQYF. CDR3 sequence (DNA): TGTGCCAGCAGCCCGAGGATGCTGGAGACCCAGTACTTC.